This TCR beta chain was sequenced during a study of blood T cell repertoires in COVID-19. From germline, CDR1 is MDHEN and CDR2 SYDVKM. The CDR3 sequence is 15 residues long. Trimming took 1 base from V and 6 from J; bases not matched to a gene: 6. Authors' processing steps: Estimation of nucleated cell counts was performed using reference gene primer amplification. Method: immunoSEQ multiplex PCR; TCRdb's copy keeps in-frame clones and lacks some. The D gene and trimming were derived from the DNA, and the V and J assignments and clone size from that table. The sample carries some 400,000 clones, around 91% recorded once.

The sequence derives from a young man with active or convalescent COVID-19. The gene calls are TRBV28 and TRBJ1-5; 7 bases are a match to TRBD1. The sample taken for sequencing was peripheral blood. In DNA, the CDR3 is TGTGCCAGCAGTTTATCAGGGGGTACGAGTCAGCCCCAGCATTTT. Its translation: CASSLSGGTSQPQHF.